This T cell receptor (beta chain) was profiled in a study of lymphopenia after photon versus proton radiotherapy. Study findings and constraints: Post-nadir TCR diversity decline inversely tracked overall survival among those who died. Relative stability marked proton patients; photon patients lost diversity and naive cells. After the lymphocyte nadir, photon-treated repertoires showed oligoclonal expansion, especially of CD8+ Temra cells.

Germline CDR1 SGHTA, CDR2 FQGNSA. The germline V and J ends were trimmed by 0 bases and 4 bases, with 13 bases remaining between them. This CDR3 contains 15 residues. Clones were sequenced by immunoSEQ multiplex PCR, and TCRdb holds only the in-frame ones, with some missing. The profile shows 70,000 or so clones, roughly 90% of them singletons. Comments on this clone: No antigen is known for it.

This receptor was identified in a woman aged 70 to 79 with pancreatic cancer. The specimen comprised peripheral blood, sampled from a patient treated with photon-based radiotherapy. J is TRBJ2-7 and V is TRBV7-2; D is perhaps TRBD2 (6 bases). DNA for the CDR3: TGTGCCAGCAGCTTAGCGGCGGGATCCGGGTACGAGCAGTACTTC. Translated, it gives CASSLAAGSGYEQYF.